A selection of T cell receptor beta chains follows, all from one sample in a study of T cells after yellow fever vaccination. TCRdb recomputed calls from the 5' RACE reads with MiXCR, one row per CDR3 protein. The sample carries under 500,000 distinct CDR3 sequences, around 20% recorded once. The specimen comprised PBMCs, sampled before the yellow fever booster vaccination. These receptors were taken from a man aged 18 to 29 who received the YFV17D yellow fever vaccine. The CDR3 runs from the conserved cysteine through the conserved F or W. A D gene is named only where the DNA matches it firmly. Expanded clones get a size class; other rows say once, few or many, or leave the size out.

j_call v_call clone_size d_call cdr3_nt cdr3_aa
TRBJ2-3 TRBV29-1 few TRBD2 TGCAGCGTCCTTCCAGCGGGGGGAAGCACAGATACGCAGTATTTT CSVLPAGGSTDTQYF
TRBJ1-6 TRBV6-5 NA NA TGTGCCAGCAGCCACGAACCCGGCCCGGGGGGCGGCGGTCGGCCCCTCCACTTT CASSHEPGPGGGGRPLHF
TRBJ2-2 TRBV27 few NA TGTGCCAGCAGTAGGGGATCCGGGGAGCTGTTTTTT CASSRGSGELFF
TRBJ2-3 TRBV12-3/TRBV12-4 few TRBD1 TGTGCCAGCAGTTTATCGGGACAGGGCACAGATACGCAGTATTTT CASSLSGQGTDTQYF
TRBJ2-7 TRBV12-3/TRBV12-4 NA NA TGTGCCAGCAGCCAACAGGGCTGGGGGGGCGAGCAGTACTTC CASSQQGWGGEQYF
TRBJ1-5 TRBV7-9 few NA TGTGCCAGCAGCCCTACAGGGATAGCGACCCAGCATTTT CASSPTGIATQHF
TRBJ2-6 TRBV12-3/TRBV12-4 NA TRBD1 TGTGCCAGCAGTACCCTGGCAGGGGGCAATCGAGGGGCCAACGTCCTGACTTTC CASSTLAGGNRGANVLTF
TRBJ2-1 TRBV6-5 NA NA TGTGCCAGCAGTTACTCTTCGAAGCCCCGGGTTGATGAGCAGTTCTTC CASSYSSKPRVDEQFF
TRBJ1-5 TRBV30 NA NA TGTGCCTGGAGCGGGGACGCGGCGGGGCCCCAGCATTTT CAWSGDAAGPQHF
TRBJ1-2 TRBV20-1 few NA TGCAGTGCCTCACAGGGTAAAGATGGCTACACCTTC CSASQGKDGYTF
TRBJ2-2 TRBV7-3 NA NA TGTGCCAGCAGCTTAACGGTGGGGGGCACCGGGGAGCTGTTTTTT CASSLTVGGTGELFF
TRBJ1-2 TRBV4-3 few NA TGCGCCAGCAGCCAAGATCTGATCGGGGATCACTATGGCTACACCTTC CASSQDLIGDHYGYTF
TRBJ2-5 TRBV3-1 many NA TGTGCCAGCAGCCCTACAGAAAGGACCCAGTACTTC CASSPTERTQYF
TRBJ2-6 TRBV6-2/TRBV6-3 NA NA TGTGCCAGCACCGGAATTGGTTCAGGGGCCAACGTCCTGACTTTC CASTGIGSGANVLTF
TRBJ2-2 TRBV7-3 NA NA TGTGCCAGCAGCTTAAATCCCGGAGGCACCGGGGAGCTGTTTTTT CASSLNPGGTGELFF
TRBJ2-7 TRBV5-1 NA TRBD1 TGCGCCAGCAGCTTGGAGGGACAGGGTTTCGACGAGCAGTACTTC CASSLEGQGFDEQYF
TRBJ2-4 TRBV6-2/TRBV6-3 many TRBD2 TGTGCCAGCAGACCGCGCGGGACTAGCGGTATAGCCAAAAACATTCAGTACTTC CASRPRGTSGIAKNIQYF
TRBJ1-1 TRBV20-1 many NA TGCACGACTGGGAGGGACACTGAAGCTTTCTTT CTTGRDTEAFF
TRBJ1-5 TRBV5-1 NA NA TGCGCCAGCAGCTTTTATTTTGAGAATCAGCCCCAGCATTTT CASSFYFENQPQHF
TRBJ2-4 TRBV4-3 NA TRBD1 TGCGCCAGCAGCCATTTGACAGGGCCCACCTCGACAAAGAACATTCAGTACTTC CASSHLTGPTSTKNIQYF
TRBJ1-1 TRBV6-2/TRBV6-3 few NA TGTGCCAGCAGTTACTCTTCCCACCGGGGGAGCATGAACACTGAAGCTTTCTTT CASSYSSHRGSMNTEAFF
TRBJ2-7 TRBV4-3 NA NA TGCGCCAGCAGCCAAGATGGAACGGGGGGCCGAGAGCAGTACTTC CASSQDGTGGREQYF
TRBJ2-7 TRBV12-3/TRBV12-4 few NA TGTGCCAGCAGTTTAGCCGGACCCTCCTACGAGCAGTACTTC CASSLAGPSYEQYF
TRBJ2-2 TRBV24-1 NA TRBD2 TGTGCCACCAGTGCCGGGAGGCACCCCGGGGAGCTGTTTTTT CATSAGRHPGELFF
TRBJ2-1 TRBV12-3/TRBV12-4 few TRBD1 TGTGCCAGCAGTTTTCCGCGGGACAGGGGATGGCATGAGCAGTTCTTC CASSFPRDRGWHEQFF
TRBJ2-5 TRBV7-2 few TRBD2 TGTGCCAGCAGCTCAAGCGGGGGATCCTCTACCCAGTACTTC CASSSSGGSSTQYF
TRBJ1-1 TRBV20-1 NA NA TGCAGTGGGGAGGGACCACCAGAGACTGAAGCTTTCTTT CSGEGPPETEAFF
TRBJ2-3 TRBV7-3 many NA TGTGCCAGCAGCGCCAGCGGTTACACAGATACGCAGTATTTT CASSASGYTDTQYF
TRBJ1-1 TRBV7-8 NA TRBD1 TGTGCCAGCAAGCTAACAGGGGCCCGGAACACTGAAGCTTTCTTT CASKLTGARNTEAFF
TRBJ1-1 TRBV19 NA NA TGTGCCATCTCGGACGGACCTGAAGCTTTCTTT CAISDGPEAFF
TRBJ2-1 TRBV11-2 many NA TGTGCCAGCAGCTTCCGACCGGACTCCTCCTACAATGAGCAGTTCTTC CASSFRPDSSYNEQFF
TRBJ2-3 TRBV4-3 NA NA TGCGCCAGCAGCCAAGTACTGGGAGATACGCAGTATTTT CASSQVLGDTQYF
TRBJ2-3 TRBV2 NA NA TGTGCCAGCAGGACAGGCTGGGGAGATACGCAGTATTTT CASRTGWGDTQYF
TRBJ1-2 TRBV9 NA NA TGTGCCAGCAGCGTCGTAGGAGGGTATGGCTACACCTTC CASSVVGGYGYTF
TRBJ2-6 TRBV7-8 many TRBD1 TGTGCCAGCAGCTTAGAGACAGGGGGAATTTGGCTAGGGGCCAACGTCCTGACTTTC CASSLETGGIWLGANVLTF
TRBJ1-3 TRBV4-1 few NA TGCGCCAGCAGCCAAGATTGGATATTATATTTT CASSQDWILYF
TRBJ2-2 TRBV6-6 NA TRBD2 TGTGCCAGCGGAGCGGGGAGCGACACCGGGGAGCTGTTTTTT CASGAGSDTGELFF
TRBJ2-3 TRBV6-2/TRBV6-3 NA NA TGTGCCAGCAGTTATTCACCGGGACGGGTGCACAGAGATACGCAGTATTTT CASSYSPGRVHRDTQYF
TRBJ2-2 TRBV7-2 few NA TGTGCCAGCAGCTCCCGTAGGGGGGCCGAGCTGTTTTTT CASSSRRGAELFF
TRBJ1-2 TRBV10-3 few TRBD1 TGTGCCATCAGCGACACAGGGGGCCCTACCTTC CAISDTGGPTF
TRBJ2-7 TRBV9 few NA TGTGCCAGCAGCGAGACCCCCGGTGCAGAATACGAGCAGTACTTC CASSETPGAEYEQYF
TRBJ2-2 TRBV20-1 NA NA TGCAGTGCTAGCGCTTTAAGCGCCGGGGAGCTGTTTTTT CSASALSAGELFF
TRBJ2-5 TRBV5-1 many NA TGCGCCAGCTTGGCGGACGGGATGGAGACCCAGTACTTC CASLADGMETQYF
TRBJ2-1 TRBV9 few TRBD2 TGTGCCAGCAGCGTCGGGGGGGCATCCTACAATGAGCAGTTCTTC CASSVGGASYNEQFF
TRBJ1-1 TRBV6-5 NA NA TGTGCCAGCAGTTATGGCAGAGGGATTGAAGCTTTCTTT CASSYGRGIEAFF
TRBJ1-5 TRBV18 few TRBD1 TGTGCCAGCTCACCGAGCTTATCCGGGACAGCTAGCAATCAGCCCCAGCATTTT CASSPSLSGTASNQPQHF
TRBJ1-6 TRBV18 few NA TGTGCCAGCTCACCTCCGGGACACGAGTCACCCCTCCACTTT CASSPPGHESPLHF
TRBJ1-1 TRBV6-2/TRBV6-3 few NA TGTGCCAGCAGTCGCTCTGTGGGGCTTACTGAAGCTTTCTTT CASSRSVGLTEAFF
TRBJ2-5 TRBV29-1 NA TRBD1 TGCCAGAAGTCAGGACAGGGGAACTTAGAGACCCAGTACTTC CQKSGQGNLETQYF
TRBJ1-4 TRBV4-1 NA NA TGCGCCAGCAGCCAAAGCGTCCCCGGGTACAGGGTTAATGAAAAACTGTTTTTT CASSQSVPGYRVNEKLFF
TRBJ2-6 TRBV19 few TRBD1 TGTGCCAGTAGCGGGACAGGTGGGGCCAACGTCCTGACTTTC CASSGTGGANVLTF
TRBJ1-5 TRBV6-2/TRBV6-3 few NA TGTGCCAGCAGAACAGCCCGGGACCCCATAATGGCCCAGCATTTT CASRTARDPIMAQHF
TRBJ2-1 TRBV5-1 few TRBD2 TGCGCCAGCAGCTTGGATACTAGCGGGGGGGCGGATGAGCAGTTCTTC CASSLDTSGGADEQFF
TRBJ2-7 TRBV6-1 few TRBD1 TGTGCCAGCAGTGAGGGGGACAGGACCTACGAGCAGTACTTC CASSEGDRTYEQYF
TRBJ2-6 TRBV13 NA NA TGTGCCAGCAGCTTAGAATCCACCTACTCTGGGGCCAACGTCCTGACTTTC CASSLESTYSGANVLTF
TRBJ2-7 TRBV20-1 few NA TGCAGTGCTAAATCCTATCAGGGATCTAACTACGAGCAGTACTTC CSAKSYQGSNYEQYF
TRBJ2-5 TRBV20-1 NA TRBD1 TGCAGTGCTAGGCCCCCGTGGACAGGGCCAGAGACCCAGTACTTC CSARPPWTGPETQYF
TRBJ2-1 TRBV7-3 NA NA TGTGCCAGCAGCTTAGATACTAACTACAATGAGCAGTTCTTC CASSLDTNYNEQFF